This passage covers 2 T cell receptor beta chains from one sample sequenced in a study of blood T cell repertoires in COVID-19. The method was immunoSEQ multiplex PCR; TCRdb's version includes in-frame clones alone and lacks a portion of them. The sample holds around 210,000 clones, under 85% seen once. The specimen sequenced was peripheral blood. These receptors all stem from a woman older than 75 with COVID-19, enrolled during active disease.

This clone was recorded only once. The chain recombines TRBV5-1 with TRBJ1-4, with 8 bases lining up with TRBD1. There are 14 residues in the CDR3. J was trimmed by 5 bases and V by 4 bases; bases with no gene match: 4. Germline values: CDR1 SGHRS, CDR2 YFSETQ. CDR3 DNA: TGCGCCAGCAGCGAACAGGGGGTGAATGAAAAACTGTTTTTT. Protein product: CASSEQGVNEKLFF.

The V and J genes are TRBV9 and TRBJ1-3; D may be TRBD1 (6 bases). Trimming stripped 3 bases from V and 0 bases from J, with 13 bases between. The germline V gene encodes CDR1 SGDLS and CDR2 YYNGEE. This CDR3 has 16 amino acids. This CDR3 is CASSGPGADSGNTIYF. As DNA, the CDR3 is TGTGCCAGCAGCGGTCCAGGGGCCGACTCTGGAAACACCATATATTTT. The whole variable domain, remainder taken from reference TRBV9 and TRBJ1-3, is DSGVTQTPKHLITATGQRVTLRCSPRSGDLSVYWYQQSLDQGLQFLIQYYNGEERAKGNILERFSAQQFPDLHSELNLSSLELGDSALYFCASSGPGADSGNTIYFGEGSWLTVV.